These T cell receptor beta chains were read from a single sample in a study of blood T cell repertoires in COVID-19. Sequenced by immunoSEQ multiplex PCR; TCRdb stores in-frame clones only, minus some. The sample shows under 250,000 clones, 65% to 85% of them seen only once. Sequenced: peripheral blood. These receptors were taken from a woman aged 40-49 years who had recovered from COVID-19. CDR3s include the opening cysteine and the closing phenylalanine or tryptophan. The order of the fields is J gene, clone size, D gene, V gene, CDR3 DNA, CDR3 protein. A D gene is named only where the DNA matches it firmly. Where a row states a size, it is once, few, many or the class of an expanded clone; other rows omit it.

J gene: TRBJ2-5; clone size: .; D gene: .; V gene: TRBV7-6; CDR3 DNA: TGTGCCAGCAGCGCCGCAGGGTATGATCGTGAGACCCAGTACTTC; CDR3 protein: CASSAAGYDRETQYF
J gene: TRBJ2-1; clone size: .; D gene: .; V gene: TRBV13; CDR3 DNA: TGTGCCAGCAGCTTAGAAGGATGGGGGGTCTACAATGAGCAGTTCTTC; CDR3 protein: CASSLEGWGVYNEQFF
J gene: TRBJ2-3; clone size: .; D gene: TRBD1; V gene: TRBV5-1; CDR3 DNA: TGCGCCAGCAGCTACGGGACAGGCCTCTCAGATACGCAGTATTTT; CDR3 protein: CASSYGTGLSDTQYF
J gene: TRBJ2-1; clone size: .; D gene: .; V gene: TRBV29-1; CDR3 DNA: TGCAGCGTTGAACCAGGGTATGATGAGCAGTTCTTC; CDR3 protein: CSVEPGYDEQFF
J gene: TRBJ2-5; clone size: .; D gene: .; V gene: TRBV2; CDR3 DNA: TGTGCCAGCAAAAGGGGGGACAGCTTTATTGAAGAGACCCAGTACTTC; CDR3 protein: CASKRGDSFIEETQYF
J gene: TRBJ1-1; clone size: .; D gene: TRBD1; V gene: TRBV14; CDR3 DNA: TGTGCCAGCAGCCCTGGGACAGCACCTGAAGTTGAAGCTTTCTTT; CDR3 protein: CASSPGTAPEVEAFF
J gene: TRBJ2-1; clone size: .; D gene: .; V gene: TRBV6-5; CDR3 DNA: TGTGCCAGCAGTTCGTCCGTGGGGACAAAGCAGTTCTTC; CDR3 protein: CASSSSVGTKQFF
J gene: TRBJ1-3; clone size: .; D gene: .; V gene: TRBV4-1; CDR3 DNA: TGCGCCAGCAGCCCCTACGCAATCTCTGGAAACACCATATATTTT; CDR3 protein: CASSPYAISGNTIYF
J gene: TRBJ2-7; clone size: .; D gene: .; V gene: TRBV5-1; CDR3 DNA: TGCGCCAGCAGCTTTAGCGGAGGGAGCTCCTACGAGCAGTACTTC; CDR3 protein: CASSFSGGSSYEQYF
J gene: TRBJ1-2; clone size: .; D gene: .; V gene: TRBV5-4; CDR3 DNA: TGTGCCAGCAGCTTGGCCCGGGGAGGGGGTTTGAAAAGCTACACCTTC; CDR3 protein: CASSLARGGGLKSYTF
J gene: TRBJ2-1; clone size: .; D gene: TRBD1; V gene: TRBV2; CDR3 DNA: TGTGCCAGCAGGGACCCGGGACAGGGGAACAATGAGCAGTTCTTC; CDR3 protein: CASRDPGQGNNEQFF
J gene: TRBJ2-3; clone size: .; D gene: TRBD2; V gene: TRBV11-3; CDR3 DNA: TGTGCCAGCAGCCCGGGGACTAGCTCCTATAGCACAGATACGCAGTATTTT; CDR3 protein: CASSPGTSSYSTDTQYF
J gene: TRBJ2-7; clone size: .; D gene: TRBD1; V gene: TRBV28; CDR3 DNA: TGTGCCAGCAGCGGGACAGGGAATTTCTACGAGCAGTACTTC; CDR3 protein: CASSGTGNFYEQYF
J gene: TRBJ1-5; clone size: .; D gene: .; V gene: TRBV30; CDR3 DNA: TGTGCCTGGTATCCGGGGGGGGTAGGCAATCAGCCCCAGCATTTT; CDR3 protein: CAWYPGGVGNQPQHF
J gene: TRBJ2-7; clone size: .; D gene: .; V gene: TRBV4-1; CDR3 DNA: TGCGCCAGCAGCCAAGGGCAGGGGAGCTACGAGCAGTACTTC; CDR3 protein: CASSQGQGSYEQYF
J gene: TRBJ2-5; clone size: .; D gene: .; V gene: TRBV4-2; CDR3 DNA: TGTGCCAGCAGCCTTACGGGGGTCCAAGTCGGGGTGACCCAGTACTTC; CDR3 protein: CASSLTGVQVGVTQYF
J gene: TRBJ1-5; clone size: .; D gene: .; V gene: TRBV7-9; CDR3 DNA: TGTGCCAGCAGCTCAGGGAATCAGCCCCAGCATTTT; CDR3 protein: CASSSGNQPQHF
J gene: TRBJ1-1; clone size: .; D gene: .; V gene: TRBV7-6; CDR3 DNA: TGTGCCAGCAGCTTAGCGAGGTTAGCAAAGCCGAACACTGAAGCTTTCTTT; CDR3 protein: CASSLARLAKPNTEAFF
J gene: TRBJ1-4; clone size: once; D gene: .; V gene: TRBV11-2; CDR3 DNA: TGTGCCAGCAGCTTAGGAGTTTCGCGGCAGGGTCAGGGCAAACTGTTTTTT; CDR3 protein: CASSLGVSRQGQGKLFF
J gene: TRBJ2-2; clone size: .; D gene: .; V gene: TRBV25-1; CDR3 DNA: TGTGCCAGCGGCACCTCACGCGGGAACACCGGGGAGCTGTTTTTT; CDR3 protein: CASGTSRGNTGELFF
J gene: TRBJ1-1; clone size: .; D gene: .; V gene: TRBV30; CDR3 DNA: TGTGCCTGGCGATCTATTTTGAACACTGAAGCTTTCTTT; CDR3 protein: CAWRSILNTEAFF
J gene: TRBJ2-5; clone size: .; D gene: .; V gene: TRBV7-2; CDR3 DNA: TGTGCCAGCAGAAAAACTAGACAAGAGACCCAGTACTTC; CDR3 protein: CASRKTRQETQYF
J gene: TRBJ2-6; clone size: .; D gene: .; V gene: TRBV5-4; CDR3 DNA: TGTGCCAGCAGTTATCAGGGCTCTGGGGCCAACGTCCTGACTTTC; CDR3 protein: CASSYQGSGANVLTF
J gene: TRBJ2-5; clone size: once; D gene: .; V gene: TRBV6-6; CDR3 DNA: TGTGCCAGCAGTTACTTGAACAGGGCCGAAGAGACCCAGTACTTC; CDR3 protein: CASSYLNRAEETQYF
J gene: TRBJ1-6; clone size: .; D gene: TRBD1; V gene: TRBV18; CDR3 DNA: TGTGCCAGCTCCCCCCGGGACAGGGAATCACCCCTCCACTTT; CDR3 protein: CASSPRDRESPLHF
J gene: TRBJ2-1; clone size: .; D gene: TRBD2; V gene: TRBV5-5; CDR3 DNA: TGTGCCAGCAGCTTGAGACTAGCGGGGGACAATGAGCAGTTCTTC; CDR3 protein: CASSLRLAGDNEQFF
J gene: TRBJ1-2; clone size: .; D gene: .; V gene: TRBV30; CDR3 DNA: TGTGCCTGGAGGGGGCAAGCGGGACATAAACCGCCTAACTATGGCTACACCTTC; CDR3 protein: CAWRGQAGHKPPNYGYTF
J gene: TRBJ2-7; clone size: .; D gene: .; V gene: TRBV10-2; CDR3 DNA: TGCGCCAGCAGTGGGCCGACCCGGGCCGGGAGATACGAGCAGTACTTC; CDR3 protein: CASSGPTRAGRYEQYF
J gene: TRBJ1-2; clone size: .; D gene: .; V gene: TRBV15; CDR3 DNA: TGTGCCACCAGCACCACAGGGAGAAGGGATGGCTACACCTTC; CDR3 protein: CATSTTGRRDGYTF
J gene: TRBJ2-7; clone size: .; D gene: .; V gene: TRBV9; CDR3 DNA: TGTGCCAGCAGCGCAGGGGGGATGGACACGGTAAGGCAGTACTTC; CDR3 protein: CASSAGGMDTVRQYF
J gene: TRBJ1-2; clone size: .; D gene: .; V gene: TRBV7-9; CDR3 DNA: TGTGCCAGCAGGGTCGGAGGTGGCGGCTACACCTTC; CDR3 protein: CASRVGGGGYTF
J gene: TRBJ2-4; clone size: .; D gene: .; V gene: TRBV18; CDR3 DNA: TGTGCCAGCTCACAGGGGATGGCCAAAAACATTCAGTACTTC; CDR3 protein: CASSQGMAKNIQYF
J gene: TRBJ1-5; clone size: .; D gene: .; V gene: TRBV12-2; CDR3 DNA: TGTGCAAGTCGCTTAGGTGCGGGGAACAATCAGCCCCAGCATTTT; CDR3 protein: CASRLGAGNNQPQHF
J gene: TRBJ1-6; clone size: few; D gene: .; V gene: TRBV2; CDR3 DNA: TGTGCCAGCAGCCCCTGGGCAGTAGCCTATAATTCACCCCTCCACTTT; CDR3 protein: CASSPWAVAYNSPLHF
J gene: TRBJ2-7; clone size: .; D gene: TRBD1; V gene: TRBV3-1/TRBV3-2; CDR3 DNA: TGTGCCAGCAGCAGAGGATTCGGGACAGGAGAGATCTACGAGCAGTACTTC; CDR3 protein: CASSRGFGTGEIYEQYF
J gene: TRBJ2-5; clone size: .; D gene: TRBD2; V gene: TRBV2; CDR3 DNA: TGTGCCAGCAGGCGGGGACTAGCGGGGACGGGGGAGACCCAGTACTTC; CDR3 protein: CASRRGLAGTGETQYF
J gene: TRBJ2-6; clone size: .; D gene: TRBD1; V gene: TRBV19; CDR3 DNA: TGTGCCAGTAGTATGTACAGGGGGCAGGCTGGGGCCAACGTCCTGACTTTC; CDR3 protein: CASSMYRGQAGANVLTF